These 30 T cell receptor beta chains were sequenced from one sample in a study of CD4+ T cells in melanoma. Generated by immunoSEQ multiplex PCR, the TCRdb table keeps only in-frame clones and is missing some. This table has roughly 140,000 clones, 80% to 95% appearing once. The receptors originated from a human donor with melanoma.

This clone was seen a handful of times. The rearrangement uses TRBV18 and TRBJ1-2; tentative D call: TRBD1 (6 bases). V was cut by 3 bases and J by 8 bases, with 22 bases left in between. CDR3 length equals 16 residues. Germline CDR1 KGHSH, CDR2 LQKENI. The CDR3 DNA reads TGTGCCAGCTCACCGCGTATACAGGGTCCGCTCTCCGGCTACACCTTC. Translating gives CASSPRIQGPLSGYTF.

The rearrangement links TRBV10-1 to TRBJ2-1; 9 bases are a match to TRBD1. Looked up from germline, CDR1 is WNHNN and CDR2 is SYGVQD (reference sequence). The J segment lost 9 bases and the V segment lost 2 bases, leaving 5 bases of the junction unmatched. The CDR3 runs 14 residues. The CDR3, as DNA: TGCGCCAGCAGTGAGGGGGACAGGGTCACTGAGCAGTTCTTC. This sequence encodes CASSEGDRVTEQFF.

The V and J genes are TRBV4-1 and TRBJ1-1; D is uncertain. The CDR3 totals 14 residues. V lost 0 bases, J lost 13 bases, and 18 bases lay in between. The germline CDR1 and CDR2 sequences are MGHRA and YSYEKL. The chain's CDR3 is CASSQDLLRGSGFF. In DNA, the CDR3 is TGCGCCAGCAGCCAAGATCTCTTACGTGGCAGTGGTTTCTTT.

The chain combines TRBV4-1 with TRBJ2-2, with D perhaps TRBD2 (6 bases). Trimming shortened V by 4 bases and J by 0 bases, and 12 bases separated the two germline ends. The CDR3 runs 16 residues. CDR1 MGHRA and CDR2 YSYEKL come from the germline V gene. Written as DNA, the CDR3 is TGCGCCAGCAGCCCCTTGTCGGGGGCGAACACCGGGGAGCTGTTTTTT. Protein sequence: CASSPLSGANTGELFF.

This clone was seen only once. This chain connects TRBV18 to TRBJ1-1, with a weak D call TRBD1 (5 bases). The germline V gene encodes CDR1 KGHSH and CDR2 LQKENI. With 6 bases removed from V and 2 bases from J, the gap between germline ends came to 16 bases. The CDR3 length is 15 residues. CDR3 sequence reads: CASSSGRQGNTEAFF. The CDR3, as DNA: TGTGCCAGCTCCTCGGGTAGGCAGGGTAACACTGAAGCTTTCTTT.

The CDR3 spells CASSLRSNQPQHF. CDR3 nucleotide sequence: TGTGCCAGCAGCCTGAGGAGCAATCAGCCCCAGCATTTT. The chain recombines TRBV5-6 with TRBJ1-5; D remains unclear. Trimming shortened V by 4 bases and J by 1 base, and 6 bases separated the two germline ends. CDR3 length: 13 residues. From germline, CDR1 is SGHDT and CDR2 YYEEEE.

J is TRBJ1-2 and V is TRBV5-1, with 9 bases lining up with TRBD1. This CDR3 region has 16 residues. V gave up 0 bases and J gave up 4 bases; unmatched junction bases: 7. The germline gives CDR1 SGHRS, CDR2 YFSETQ. In DNA form, the CDR3 reads TGCGCCAGCAGCTTGGATGGGACAGGGCTCTCCTATGGCTACACCTTC. Its translation is CASSLDGTGLSYGYTF.

The rearrangement joins TRBV5-1 to TRBJ2-1; TRBD2 aligns across 11 bases. V shed 4 bases and J 7 bases; nucleotides not matched to a gene: 7. This CDR3 is built from 15 residues. Germline V CDR1 and CDR2: SGHRS, YFSETQ. The CDR3 sequence: CASSISGGALNEQFF. The CDR3 DNA is TGCGCCAGCAGCATTAGCGGGGGGGCGTTGAATGAGCAGTTCTTC. The whole variable domain, filled in from reference TRBV5-1 and TRBJ2-1, reads KAGVTQTPRYLIKTRGQQVTLSCSPISGHRSVSWYQQTPGQGLQFLFEYFSETQRNKGNFPGRFSGRQFSNSRSEMNVSTLELGDSALYLCASSISGGALNEQFFGPGTRLTVL.

The V call is TRBV12-5, the J call TRBJ1-5, with D unclear. Germline V gene lookup returns CDR1 LGHNT and CDR2 FRNRAP. The ends were cut back, 0 bases at V and 2 bases at J, with 8 bases in the middle. CDR3 length: 15 amino acids. The CDR3 nucleotides read TGTGCTAGTGGTTTGGTATTGAACGGCAATCAGCCCCAGCATTTT. This codes for CASGLVLNGNQPQHF.

The CDR3 DNA reads TGTGCCAGCGACAGAACGAGTGGCTACACCTTC. Protein product: CASDRTSGYTF. The chain has TRBV19 and TRBJ1-2; perhaps TRBD1 as D (5 bases). Germline CDR1 and CDR2: LNHDA and SQIVND (reference sequence). The CDR3 is 11 amino acids. Trimming shortened V by 9 bases and J by 7 bases, and 12 bases separated the two germline ends.

This chain joins TRBV10-3 and TRBJ2-7; no clear D gene. This CDR3 has 13 residues. Germline V CDR1 and CDR2: ENHRY, SYGVKD. The V gene lost 3 bases and the J gene lost 3 bases, with 9 bases spanning the gap. CDR3 region: CAISEPLGYEQYF. CDR3 bases: TGTGCCATCAGTGAACCTCTTGGCTACGAGCAGTACTTC.

CDR3 amino acids: CASSSRSTEAFF. The CDR3 DNA reads as TGTGCCAGCAGCTCCAGGAGCACTGAAGCTTTCTTT. The V and J genes are TRBV6-5 and TRBJ1-1; the D is unclear. Germline V gives CDR1 MNHEY, CDR2 SVGAGI. The ends were cut back, 6 bases at V and 4 bases at J, with 9 bases in the middle. The CDR3 is made up of 12 amino acids.

V gene TRBV14 combines with J gene TRBJ2-6; TRBD2 is a possible D gene (6 bases). V shed 3 bases and J shed 0 bases, with 9 bases lying between them. The CDR3 covers 16 residues. Germline values: CDR1 SGHDN, CDR2 FVKESK. CDR3 residues: CASSHGGYSGANVLTF. The DNA of the CDR3 is TGTGCCAGCAGCCACGGGGGTTACTCTGGGGCCAACGTCCTGACTTTC.

V is TRBV27 and J is TRBJ1-6; 9 nucleotides line up with TRBD1. The V segment lost 6 bases and the J segment 8 bases; nucleotides outside the gene matches: 17. Per the germline V gene, CDR1 is MNHEY and CDR2 is SMNVEV (reference sequence). This CDR3 is 18 amino acids long. The CDR3 DNA follows: TGTGCCAGCAGACGTTACCTCCCGGGACAGGGAAGGGATTCACCCCTCCACTTT. It yields the protein CASRRYLPGQGRDSPLHF.

This CDR3 is CASSAAGTGNYSPLHF. The CDR3 bases are TGTGCCAGCAGCGCCGCCGGGACAGGAAACTATTCACCCCTCCACTTT. The chain is built from TRBV11-2 and TRBJ1-6; 8 nucleotides line up with TRBD1. The V gene's germline CDR1 is SGHAT and CDR2 FQNNGV. Trimming cost V 5 bases and J 8 bases; bases outside gene matches: 11. The CDR3 is made up of 16 amino acids.

DNA for the CDR3: TGTGCCAGTCAGGGCCGTATAATCTACAATGAGCAGTTCTTC. It is translated as CASQGRIIYNEQFF. The rearrangement joins TRBV11-2 to TRBJ2-1; D is possibly TRBD1 (5 bases). The CDR3 is 14 residues long. The V end was cut by 9 bases, the J end by 3 bases, with 15 bases between. CDR1 and CDR2 from the germline V gene are SGHAT and FQNNGV.

This rearrangement joins TRBV19 to TRBJ1-3; 7 bases are a match to TRBD1. From germline, CDR1 is LNHDA and CDR2 SQIVND (reference sequence). CDR3 size: 17 residues. V shed 3 bases, J shed 0 bases, and the junction held 8 bases outside the gene matches. DNA of the CDR3: TGTGCCAGTAGTATTAAGGGGGCCCAATCCTCTGGAAACACCATATATTTT. Its protein product is CASSIKGAQSSGNTIYF.

The gene calls are TRBV7-9 and TRBJ2-3, with a possible D match to TRBD2 (6 bases). Trimming removed 0 bases at V and 0 bases at J, with 7 bases between. The CDR3 runs 15 residues. The V gene's germline CDR1 is SEHNR and CDR2 FQNEAQ (reference sequence). The CDR3 DNA follows: TGTGCCAGCAGCTTAGCCCGGGGGAGCACAGATACGCAGTATTTT. This gives the protein CASSLARGSTDTQYF.

The V gene is TRBV6-5, the J gene TRBJ2-5, with a tentative D call TRBD2 (5 bases). This CDR3 is 10 amino acids long. V lost 10 bases to trimming and J lost 7 bases, with 10 bases between them. Germline V lookup: CDR1 MNHEY, CDR2 SVGAGI. CDR3 DNA: TGTGCCACCGGTCGGGGGACCCAGTACTTC. Its protein is CATGRGTQYF.

The V gene is TRBV6-5, the J gene TRBJ1-1, with TRBD1 as a possible D gene (5 bases). CDR3 length: 13 residues. The ends were cut back, 7 bases at V and 4 bases at J, with 13 bases in the middle. In germline, CDR1 is MNHEY, CDR2 SVGAGI. The chain's CDR3 is CASTPRGGTEAFF. The CDR3 nucleotides are TGTGCCAGCACCCCCCGGGGGGGCACTGAAGCTTTCTTT.

This CDR3 is CASSQDLQNSPLHF. The CDR3 DNA follows: TGTGCCAGCAGCCAAGATCTACAGAATTCACCCCTCCACTTT. The chain employs TRBV4-2 and TRBJ1-6; D unclear. V was trimmed by 0 bases and J by 7 bases, leaving 7 bases between them. The CDR3 extends over 14 amino acids. Germline V gene sequence: CDR1 LGHNA, CDR2 YNFKEQ.

This chain joins TRBV19 and TRBJ2-4; D remains ambiguous. Germline V lookup: CDR1 LNHDA, CDR2 SQIVND (reference sequence). The length of the CDR3 is 15 residues. The V end was cut by 3 bases, the J end by 1 base, with 10 bases between. CDR3 residues: CASSISTPAKNIQYF. DNA for the CDR3: TGTGCCAGTAGTATCAGCACTCCCGCCAAAAACATTCAGTACTTC. Full variable domain (rest looked up from reference TRBV19 and TRBJ2-4): DGGITQSPKYLFRKEGQNVTLSCEQNLNHDAMYWYRQDPGQGLRLIYYSQIVNDFQKGDIAEGYSVSREKKESFPLTVTSAQKNPTAFYLCASSISTPAKNIQYFGAGTRLSVL.

The rearrangement joins TRBV2 to TRBJ1-6; 9 bases align to TRBD1. Trimming cost V 6 bases and J 9 bases; bases outside gene matches: 6. The length of the CDR3 is 14 residues. Germline loops: CDR1 SNHLY, CDR2 FYNNEI. CDR3 nucleotide sequence: TGTGCCAGCAGGACAGGGGGTAGTAGTTCACCCCTCCACTTT. Residues: CASRTGGSSSPLHF.

The chain links TRBV19 to TRBJ2-1; 8 bases map to TRBD2. The V gene's germline CDR1 is LNHDA and CDR2 SQIVND (reference sequence). There are 16 residues in the CDR3. V was pared by 3 bases and J by 8 bases, with 12 bases of the junction left unmatched. In nucleotides, the CDR3 is TGTGCCAGTAGTATCTTGATCGCGGGGGGAGGCGATGAGCAGTTCTTC. Its protein product is CASSILIAGGGDEQFF.

This clone was recorded once. The chain employs TRBV7-2 and TRBJ2-1, with D perhaps TRBD1 (6 bases). Trimming stripped 5 bases from V and 3 bases from J, with 17 bases between. Germline V lookup: CDR1 SGHTA, CDR2 FQGNSA. The CDR3 is 16 residues long. The CDR3 DNA reads as TGTGCCAGCAGCCTCGTATCAGGGGCTCTCTACAATGAGCAGTTCTTC. It yields the protein CASSLVSGALYNEQFF.

V and J are TRBV9 and TRBJ1-1; tentatively, D is TRBD1 (5 bases). V lost 0 bases, J lost 6 bases, and 12 bases lay in between. CDR1 is SGDLS, CDR2 YYNGEE, per germline. The CDR3 has 14 amino acids. CDR3 nucleotides: TGTGCCAGCAGCGTAGGCGGGGACCTCCCTGAAGCTTTCTTT. Its translation is CASSVGGDLPEAFF.

This chain uses TRBV19 with TRBJ2-5; 7 bases align to TRBD2. CDR3 length equals 14 residues. CDR1 is LNHDA, CDR2 SQIVND, per germline (reference sequence). V was pared by 3 bases and J by 1 base, with 2 bases of the junction left unmatched. DNA of the CDR3: TGTGCCAGTAGTATCGCTAGCGGCCAAGAGACCCAGTACTTC. Protein product: CASSIASGQETQYF.

J is TRBJ1-1 and V is TRBV6-5; TRBD1 agrees at 7 bases. V lost 3 bases and J lost 6; bases outside the gene matches: 7. From germline, CDR1 is MNHEY and CDR2 SVGAGI. There are 14 residues in the CDR3. The CDR3 DNA is TGTGCCAGCAGTTATAGGCAGGGGGGCTCTGAAGCTTTCTTT. Its translation: CASSYRQGGSEAFF.

The V gene is TRBV2, the J gene TRBJ2-6; weak D call: TRBD1 (6 bases). CDR1 and CDR2 (germline): SNHLY, FYNNEI. Trimming pared 6 bases from V and 11 bases from J, leaving 14 bases between. The CDR3 is made up of 13 amino acids. DNA for the CDR3: TGTGCCAGCAGGAACAGGGTACGAGACGTCCTGACTTTC. It yields the protein CASRNRVRDVLTF.

This clone was picked up one time. The chain uses TRBV6-6 and TRBJ2-1; D may correspond to TRBD1 or TRBD2 (5 bases each). The germline V gene encodes CDR1 MNHNY and CDR2 SVGAGI (reference sequence). The V end lost 7 bases, the J end lost 6 bases, and 16 bases lay between the germline ends. CDR3 size: 14 residues. The CDR3 DNA follows: TGTGCCAGCACCGGATCGGGACCCGCCAATGAGCAGTTCTTC. Its protein is CASTGSGPANEQFF.